The 3 T cell receptor beta chains below all came from one sample that was sequenced in a study of T cells in Graves' hyperthyroidism and ophthalmopathy. The CDR3 regions of TCR beta were amplified from RNA transcripts. The HTBI primer set served for first-round RT-PCR of the TCR CDR3. TCRdb ran MiXCR on the multiplex PCR reads and lists one entry per CDR3 protein. The sample shows fewer than 550,000 distinct CDR3 sequences, roughly 24% of them seen only once. The sample consisted of blood. These receptors were obtained from a woman aged 30 to 39 with Graves' ophthalmopathy.

This clonotype was recorded many times. The V call is TRBV2, the J call TRBJ1-1; D remains unclear. CDR1 is SNHLY, CDR2 FYNNEI, per germline. Deletions cut 1 base from V and 4 bases from J, with 10 bases between. This CDR3 comprises 14 residues. CDR3 region: CASSEGAVGTEAFF. The CDR3 DNA is TGTGCCAGCAGTGAAGGCGCAGTGGGCACTGAAGCTTTCTTT.

This clonotype has just a few counts. This chain joins TRBV27 and TRBJ2-5; 7 bases agree with TRBD2. The J segment lost 3 bases and the V segment lost 6 bases, leaving 10 bases of the junction unmatched. Per germline, CDR1 MNHEY and CDR2 SMNVEV (reference sequence). This CDR3 has 15 amino acids. CDR3 loop: CASSNLSGPEETQYF. CDR3 coding DNA: TGTGCCAGCAGCAACCTTAGCGGGCCCGAAGAGACCCAGTACTTC.

This clonotype was found many times. This chain links TRBV29-1 with TRBJ2-7, with 9 bases identical to TRBD1. Trimming removed 3 bases from V and 4 bases from J; junction bases left unmatched: 4. CDR3 length equals 13 residues. The germline V gene has CDR1 SQVTM and CDR2 ANQGSEA. CDR3: CSVEGTGWYEQYF. The DNA of the CDR3 is TGCAGCGTTGAGGGGACAGGGTGGTACGAGCAGTACTTC.